Sequencing of this T cell receptor beta chain was carried out in a study of T cells after yellow fever vaccination. This clonotype appeared a few times. TCRdb reanalysed the 5' RACE reads using MiXCR and keeps one entry per CDR3 protein. The profile shows fewer than 500,000 distinct CDR3 sequences, around 20% of them singletons. CDR1 and CDR2 from the germline V gene are MDHEN and SYDVKM. The CDR3 covers 18 residues. The V segment lost 5 bases and the J segment 1 base; nucleotides outside the gene matches: 13. The source was PBMCs, collected before the yellow fever booster vaccination. This clonotype was sampled from a man between 18 and 29 years old who received the YFV17D yellow fever vaccine. V gene TRBV28 combines with J gene TRBJ2-3; 9 positions match TRBD1. CDR3 residues: CASSLPGQGFSRTDTQYF. DNA for the CDR3: TGTGCCAGCAGTCTACCGGGACAGGGCTTTTCCCGCACAGATACGCAGTATTTT.